This T cell receptor (beta chain) was sequenced in a study of OX40 agonist ivuxolimab in advanced cancers. Looking at the study overall: An agonistic human IgG2 monoclonal antibody against OX40 (CD134) was given. Among those treated, three patients had partial responses, one with hepatocellular carcinoma and two with cutaneous melanoma. Study-level findings and limits: At 0.1 to 3.0 mg/kg, clonal expansion of CD4+ and CD8+ blood T cells had occurred by week 6.

This CDR3 spans 14 amino acids. CDR1 MNHNY and CDR2 SVGAGI come from the germline V gene (reference sequence). It was autoimmune disease history or systemic immunosuppression that excluded patients. Sequencing used immunoSEQ multiplex PCR; TCRdb keeps in-frame clones, though not all of them. The sample has about 38,000 clones, roughly 87% seen once. With regard to this clone: What it binds is unknown. Relative to the germline gene, one junction end is altered; a read error may explain this.

Here the sequenced sample was CD4+ or CD8+ T cells sorted from blood, taken in a trial of the OX40 agonist ivuxolimab. The V call is TRBV6-6, the J call TRBJ2-5; D ambiguous. This TCR derives from an adult with an advanced solid tumor such as melanoma, head and neck, liver or kidney cancer. The CDR3 loop is CAISESGSQETQYF. DNA of the CDR3: TGTGCCATCAGTGAGTCCGGGTCCCAAGAGACCCAGTACTTC.